A selection of T cell receptor beta chains follows, all from one sample in a study of beta chain features in type 1 diabetes. The protocol was immunoSEQ multiplex PCR, while the TCRdb copy is restricted to in-frame clones and leaves out a portion. Among about 160,000 clones listed, 6.5% to 10% were seen once. Input material: central memory CD4+ T cells from blood. The receptors derive from a woman between 18 and 29 years old with type 1 diabetes. Both conserved end residues are part of each CDR3. The order of the fields is D gene, J gene, CDR3 length, clone size, V gene, CDR3 protein, CDR3 DNA. A D gene is named only where the DNA matches it firmly. Clone size appears in some rows only: once, few, many, or a class for an expanded clone.

d_call: TRBD1
j_call: TRBJ2-5
cdr3_length: 15
clone_size: .
v_call: TRBV28
cdr3_aa: CASSTPGQGSETQYF
cdr3_nt: TGTGCCAGCAGTACTCCCGGACAGGGGAGTGAGACCCAGTACTTC

d_call: .
j_call: TRBJ2-5
cdr3_length: 13
clone_size: .
v_call: TRBV11-3
cdr3_aa: CASSLDRWETQYF
cdr3_nt: TGTGCCAGCAGCTTAGATCGGTGGGAGACCCAGTACTTC

d_call: TRBD1
j_call: TRBJ2-7
cdr3_length: 15
clone_size: few
v_call: TRBV6-1
cdr3_aa: CASRGDRGFSYEQYF
cdr3_nt: TGTGCCAGCAGAGGGGACAGGGGGTTCTCCTACGAGCAGTACTTC

d_call: TRBD1
j_call: TRBJ1-2
cdr3_length: 15
clone_size: few
v_call: TRBV28
cdr3_aa: CASSSAGTVINGYTF
cdr3_nt: TGTGCCAGCAGTTCGGCGGGGACAGTGATAAATGGCTACACCTTC

d_call: TRBD1
j_call: TRBJ1-2
cdr3_length: 14
clone_size: .
v_call: TRBV28
cdr3_aa: CASRGQGKTLGYTF
cdr3_nt: TGTGCCAGCAGGGGACAGGGAAAGACTCTTGGCTACACCTTC

d_call: TRBD1
j_call: TRBJ2-7
cdr3_length: 12
clone_size: few
v_call: TRBV2
cdr3_aa: CASSSDRVEQYF
cdr3_nt: TGTGCCAGCAGCTCCGACAGGGTCGAGCAGTACTTC

d_call: .
j_call: TRBJ2-5
cdr3_length: 14
clone_size: .
v_call: TRBV10-3
cdr3_aa: CATSNSGNQETQYF
cdr3_nt: TGTGCCACCTCAAATAGCGGAAACCAAGAGACCCAGTACTTC

d_call: .
j_call: TRBJ2-5
cdr3_length: 14
clone_size: .
v_call: TRBV7-9
cdr3_aa: CASSFGGSGETQYF
cdr3_nt: TGTGCCAGCAGCTTTGGGGGGTCCGGGGAGACCCAGTACTTC

d_call: TRBD1
j_call: TRBJ1-2
cdr3_length: 13
clone_size: few
v_call: TRBV2
cdr3_aa: CASSGQGYYGYTF
cdr3_nt: TGTGCCAGCTCGGGACAGGGGTACTATGGCTACACCTTC

d_call: TRBD1
j_call: TRBJ1-6
cdr3_length: 15
clone_size: .
v_call: TRBV25-1
cdr3_aa: CASRRQGANNSPLHF
cdr3_nt: TGTGCCAGCAGACGACAGGGGGCGAATAATTCACCCCTCCACTTT

d_call: .
j_call: TRBJ2-1
cdr3_length: 16
clone_size: few
v_call: TRBV4-2
cdr3_aa: CASSQLAMSSYNEQFF
cdr3_nt: TGTGCCAGCAGCCAGCTAGCCATGAGCTCCTACAATGAGCAGTTCTTC

d_call: .
j_call: TRBJ1-1
cdr3_length: 14
clone_size: few
v_call: TRBV6-5
cdr3_aa: CAISEAGEDTEAFF
cdr3_nt: TGTGCCATCAGTGAGGCAGGGGAAGACACTGAAGCTTTCTTT

d_call: .
j_call: TRBJ1-5
cdr3_length: 13
clone_size: few
v_call: TRBV25-1
cdr3_aa: CASQGKGWQPQHF
cdr3_nt: TGTGCCAGTCAGGGTAAAGGATGGCAGCCCCAGCATTTT

d_call: TRBD2
j_call: TRBJ2-3
cdr3_length: 16
clone_size: few
v_call: TRBV28
cdr3_aa: CASTAALAGSTDTQYF
cdr3_nt: TGTGCCAGCACCGCCGCCCTAGCGGGTAGCACAGATACGCAGTATTTT

d_call: .
j_call: TRBJ1-5
cdr3_length: 15
clone_size: few
v_call: TRBV4-2
cdr3_aa: CASSLTQDEFQPQHF
cdr3_nt: TGTGCCAGCAGCCTCACTCAGGATGAGTTTCAGCCCCAGCATTTT

d_call: .
j_call: TRBJ2-7
cdr3_length: 14
clone_size: .
v_call: TRBV5-1
cdr3_aa: CASSFRTATYEQYF
cdr3_nt: TGCGCCAGCAGCTTTCGGACAGCGACCTACGAGCAGTACTTC

d_call: .
j_call: TRBJ1-3
cdr3_length: 14
clone_size: .
v_call: TRBV19
cdr3_aa: CASSYDSSGNTIYF
cdr3_nt: TGTGCCAGTAGTTATGACAGTTCTGGAAACACCATATATTTT

d_call: .
j_call: TRBJ2-7
cdr3_length: 13
clone_size: few
v_call: TRBV10-3
cdr3_aa: CAIQGRPAYEQYF
cdr3_nt: TGTGCCATCCAGGGCCGACCCGCCTACGAGCAGTACTTC

d_call: .
j_call: TRBJ2-3
cdr3_length: 14
clone_size: .
v_call: TRBV7-6
cdr3_aa: CASSLSAVADTQYF
cdr3_nt: TGTGCCAGCAGCTTATCCGCGGTCGCAGATACGCAGTATTTT